Listed here are 29 T cell receptor beta chains from one sample, sequenced in a study of CD8+ T cells in alopecia areata. Sequencing templates came from extracted RNA that was reverse transcribed into cDNA. Assay used: immunoSEQ multiplex PCR; TCRdb lists only in-frame clones, some missing. The sample lists some 200,000 clones; about 61% were seen once. The sequencing sample was made of CD8+ T cells sorted from blood. Source of these receptors: a human donor in good health.

The genes are TRBV15 and TRBJ2-5; 10 bases fit TRBD2. This CDR3 has 19 residues. In germline, CDR1 is LNHNV, CDR2 YYDKDF (reference sequence). With V trimmed by 5 bases and J by 0 bases, 15 bases remained unmatched. The CDR3 loop reads CATSEGTIRLAGDQETQYF. As DNA, the CDR3 is TGTGCCACCAGCGAAGGTACCATCAGGCTAGCGGGGGACCAAGAGACCCAGTACTTC.

The gene calls are TRBV30 and TRBJ1-5; no definite D call. The germline V gene has CDR1 GTSNPN and CDR2 SVGIG (reference sequence). The V gene lost 0 bases and the J gene lost 2 bases, with 11 bases spanning the gap. The CDR3 is made up of 15 amino acids. CDR3 protein: CAWSVPGVGNQPQHF. CDR3 bases: TGTGCCTGGAGTGTACCTGGGGTAGGCAATCAGCCCCAGCATTTT.

The chain recombines TRBV15 with TRBJ2-5; 10 positions match TRBD2. The germline V gene has CDR1 LNHNV and CDR2 YYDKDF (reference sequence). V shed 1 base and J 3 bases; nucleotides not matched to a gene: 2. The CDR3 consists of 15 residues. In DNA form, the CDR3 reads TGTGCCACCAGCAGAGTCGGGACTAGCGAAGAGACCCAGTACTTC. The encoded protein is CATSRVGTSEETQYF.

J is TRBJ2-2 and V is TRBV13; tentatively, D is TRBD2 (6 bases). From germline, CDR1 is PRHDT and CDR2 FYEKMQ (reference sequence). The length of the CDR3 is 15 residues. V dropped 3 bases and J dropped 0 bases, with 8 bases sitting between them. CDR3 sequence: CASSFGTSNTGELFF. The CDR3 nucleotides read TGTGCCAGCAGCTTCGGGACTTCGAACACCGGGGAGCTGTTTTTT.

V is TRBV6-5 and J is TRBJ2-1; 8 bases map to TRBD2. The length of the CDR3 is 14 residues. CDR1 and CDR2 from the germline V gene are MNHEY and SVGAGI. Trimming at V came to 2 bases and at J to 8 bases, leaving 5 bases not matched to a gene. The CDR3 DNA is TGTGCCAGCAGTTACGGACTAGCAAGGGATGAGCAGTTCTTC. As protein: CASSYGLARDEQFF.

V usage is TRBV6-5 and J usage is TRBJ2-1, with D maybe TRBD1 (6 bases). Per the germline V gene, CDR1 is MNHEY and CDR2 is SVGAGI. The CDR3 loop spans 14 amino acids. The V gene lost 5 bases and the J gene lost 1 base, with 9 bases spanning the gap. The CDR3 sequence: CASSAGQSYNEQFF. DNA of the CDR3: TGTGCCAGCAGTGCAGGACAGTCCTACAATGAGCAGTTCTTC.

Remarks on this clone: The same CDR3 is also encoded by other DNA sequences in this sample. The genes are TRBV5-1 and TRBJ2-7, with D tentatively TRBD2 (6 bases). Germline lookup yields CDR1 SGHRS and CDR2 YFSETQ. The V end was cut by 2 bases, the J end by 2 bases, with 11 bases between. The CDR3 has 14 amino acids. The CDR3 coding sequence is TGCGCCAGCAGCTTAGGGACGGGGGCCTACGAGCAGTACTTC. Its translation: CASSLGTGAYEQYF.

This sequence joins TRBV13 and TRBJ1-5; tentative D call: TRBD1 (5 bases). Germline V gene lookup returns CDR1 PRHDT and CDR2 FYEKMQ (reference sequence). V lost 2 bases and J lost 3, with 8 bases in between. The CDR3 is made up of 14 amino acids. The chain's CDR3 is CASSLSGSNQPQHF. The CDR3 DNA reads TGTGCCAGCAGCTTATCAGGGTCCAATCAGCCCCAGCATTTT.

This clone was observed once. This sequence joins TRBV30 and TRBJ2-7; 10 bases line up with TRBD2. With V trimmed by 5 bases and J by 5 bases, 3 bases remained unmatched. In germline, CDR1 is GTSNPN, CDR2 SVGIG (reference sequence). The CDR3 has 12 amino acids. CDR3 sequence (DNA): TGTGCCTGGGCTAGCGGGGGCAACGAGCAGTACTTC. This translates into CAWASGGNEQYF.

This clone turned up a few times. This chain connects TRBV29-1 to TRBJ2-7, with D unresolved. Germline V gene lookup returns CDR1 SQVTM and CDR2 ANQGSEA. The CDR3 length is 14 residues. Trimming pared 6 bases from V and 2 bases from J, leaving 17 bases between. The chain's CDR3 is CSVTTPLNAYEQYF. In DNA form, the CDR3 reads TGCAGCGTCACGACTCCGCTGAACGCCTACGAGCAGTACTTC.

V usage is TRBV5-1 and J usage is TRBJ1-2; 11 bases are shared with TRBD1. The CDR3 has 15 residues. Germline CDR1 SGHRS, CDR2 YFSETQ. V shed 3 bases and J 2 bases; nucleotides not matched to a gene: 3. CDR3 sequence: CASSSGDRGNYGYTF. The CDR3 DNA reads as TGCGCCAGCAGCTCGGGGGACAGGGGGAACTATGGCTACACCTTC.

This clone has just a few counts. The genes are TRBV7-9 and TRBJ2-5, with D maybe TRBD2 (5 bases). Germline V gene lookup returns CDR1 SEHNR and CDR2 FQNEAQ (reference sequence). V lost 5 bases and J 4 bases, leaving 14 bases between the germline ends. CDR3 length: 14 amino acids. CDR3 protein: CASSPTGVGETQYF. The DNA for the CDR3 is TGTGCCAGCAGCCCAACCGGGGTCGGAGAGACCCAGTACTTC.

The rearrangement uses TRBV20-1 and TRBJ2-3; D is perhaps TRBD1 (5 bases). The V and J ends lost 6 bases and 9 bases respectively, with 13 bases between them. Germline V gene lookup returns CDR1 DFQATT and CDR2 SNEGSKA (reference sequence). CDR3 length equals 11 residues. CDR3 nucleotides: TGCAGTGCAGGAAAGGGGCGCACGCAGTATTTT. It translates to CSAGKGRTQYF.

In this sample, this clone turned up once. The J gene is TRBJ1-5, the V gene TRBV2; TRBD1 is a possible D gene (6 bases). Per the germline V gene, CDR1 is SNHLY and CDR2 is FYNNEI. The CDR3 contains 15 residues. V was shortened by 4 bases and J by 0 bases, with 10 bases between the two germline ends. DNA of the CDR3: TGTGCCAGCAGTGGGGGACAATATAGCAATCAGCCCCAGCATTTT. Protein sequence: CASSGGQYSNQPQHF.

As for this clone: A junction boundary mismatches the germline segment, possibly from a read error. The V gene is TRBV13, the J gene TRBJ1-5; maybe TRBD1 (5 bases). The CDR3 is 15 amino acids. From germline, CDR1 is PRHDT and CDR2 FYEKMQ (reference sequence). DNA of the CDR3: TGTGCCAGCAGCCTAGGGGCCCTTAGCAATCAGCCCCAGCATTTT. Translation: CASSLGALSNQPQHF. Full variable domain (remainder filled in from reference TRBV13 and TRBJ1-5): AAGVIQSPRHLIKEKRETATLKCYPIPRHDTVYWYQQGPGQDPQFLISFYEKMQSDKGSIPDRFSAQQFSDYHSELNMSSLELGDSALYFCASSLGALSNQPQHFGDGTRLSIL.

This rearrangement joins TRBV13 to TRBJ1-1; D is unclear. Germline V gives CDR1 PRHDT, CDR2 FYEKMQ (reference sequence). Between the trimmed V and J ends, which lost 4 bases and 0 bases, there was a span of 12 bases. CDR3 length: 15 amino acids. In DNA, the CDR3 is TGTGCCAGCAGCTATTTTCGTCCAATGAACACTGAAGCTTTCTTT. It is translated as CASSYFRPMNTEAFF. Full variable domain (missing parts from reference TRBV13 and TRBJ1-1): AAGVIQSPRHLIKEKRETATLKCYPIPRHDTVYWYQQGPGQDPQFLISFYEKMQSDKGSIPDRFSAQQFSDYHSELNMSSLELGDSALYFCASSYFRPMNTEAFFGQGTRLTVV.

The rearrangement links TRBV29-1 to TRBJ1-1, with D perhaps TRBD1 (5 bases). Trimming took 8 bases from V and 5 from J, leaving 15 bases between them. The CDR3 is made up of 12 amino acids. CDR1 is SQVTM, CDR2 ANQGSEA, per germline. CDR3 sequence (DNA): TGCAGCCACGGGGACTTTGGGACTGAAGCTTTCTTT. Residues: CSHGDFGTEAFF.

For this clone: At the DNA level, this CDR3 is encoded by other sequences in the same sample as well. The chain links TRBV29-1 to TRBJ2-7, with D tentatively TRBD2 (5 bases). The germline V gene has CDR1 SQVTM and CDR2 ANQGSEA. Trimming took 4 bases from V and 0 from J, leaving 7 bases between them. The CDR3 is 12 amino acids. CDR3 bases: TGCAGCGTTGTGGGGAGCTCCTACGAGCAGTACTTC. Translation gives CSVVGSSYEQYF.

This rearrangement joins TRBV29-1 to TRBJ2-2; 8 positions match TRBD1. The V segment lost 7 bases and the J segment 3 bases; nucleotides outside the gene matches: 4. The CDR3 totals 13 residues. In germline, CDR1 is SQVTM, CDR2 ANQGSEA. The CDR3 DNA is TGCAGCGGCCAGGGGGCGGACACCGGGGAGCTGTTTTTT. Translation: CSGQGADTGELFF.

This clone was seen only a few times. V gene TRBV29-1 combines with J gene TRBJ1-1; a possible D gene is TRBD1 (6 bases). This CDR3 is 10 amino acids long. Germline V gene lookup returns CDR1 SQVTM and CDR2 ANQGSEA. Trimming cost V 6 bases and J 11 bases, with 13 bases left between them. In nucleotides, the CDR3 is TGCAGCGTCAAACAGGGTCCGGCTTTCTTT. Its protein is CSVKQGPAFF.

In this sample, this clone turned up a few times. This chain connects TRBV7-9 to TRBJ2-5; D perhaps matches TRBD2 (6 bases). CDR1 and CDR2 (germline): SEHNR, FQNEAQ (reference sequence). There are 12 residues in the CDR3. Trimming left V 5 bases short and J 12 bases short, with 16 bases between. CDR3 amino acids: CASSPGGAFEYF. The CDR3 coding sequence is TGTGCCAGCAGCCCTGGAGGGGCTTTTGAGTACTTC.

This clone was detected a few times. This chain uses TRBV27 with TRBJ1-3; no definite D call. Germline assignment: CDR1 MNHEY and CDR2 SMNVEV (reference sequence). This CDR3 contains 14 residues. Trimming pared 3 bases from V and 0 bases from J, leaving 6 bases between. The CDR3 sequence is CASSLEISGNTIYF. The CDR3 DNA follows: TGTGCCAGCAGTTTGGAGATCTCTGGAAACACCATATATTTT.

The chain carries TRBV7-6 and TRBJ1-1, with TRBD1 as a possible D gene (6 bases). V shed 4 bases and J shed 2 bases, with 11 bases lying between them. The CDR3 length is 14 residues. Looked up from germline, CDR1 is SGHVS and CDR2 is FNYEAQ. This CDR3 reads CASSSRTENTEAFF. The CDR3 DNA is TGTGCCAGCAGCTCTAGGACAGAAAACACTGAAGCTTTCTTT. Filled out from reference TRBV7-6 and TRBJ1-1, the complete variable domain reads GAGVSQSPRYKVTKRGQDVALRCDPISGHVSLYWYRQALGQGPEFLTYFNYEAQQDKSGLPNDRFSAERPEGSISTLTIQRTEQRDSAMYRCASSSRTENTEAFFGQGTRLTVV.

The chain combines TRBV6-5 with TRBJ2-7; 8 bases are a match to TRBD1. J lost 3 bases, V lost 6 bases, and 4 bases had no gene match. CDR1 and CDR2 from the germline V gene are MNHEY and SVGAGI. The CDR3 runs 13 residues. DNA for the CDR3: TGTGCCAGCAGCCTGGACAGGGACTACGAGCAGTACTTC. Its protein is CASSLDRDYEQYF.

The rearrangement links TRBV29-1 to TRBJ1-1; tentative D call: TRBD1 (5 bases). CDR1 is SQVTM, CDR2 ANQGSEA, per germline. Trimming shortened V by 7 bases and J by 0 bases, and 18 bases separated the two germline ends. The CDR3 runs 15 residues. In DNA, the CDR3 is TGCAGCGCGGGGACGGGGCTGAAGATGAACACTGAAGCTTTCTTT. Its translation: CSAGTGLKMNTEAFF.

The CDR3 sequence: CASSHPGVGEQYF. The CDR3 coding sequence is TGTGCCAGCAGCCATCCTGGGGTCGGCGAGCAGTACTTC. The gene calls are TRBV4-2 and TRBJ2-7; no clear D gene. The CDR3 spans 13 residues. CDR1 and CDR2 from the germline V gene are LGHNA and YNFKEQ. V lost 3 bases and J lost 6, with 12 bases in between.

J is TRBJ1-1 and V is TRBV7-9, with D uncertain. The germline CDR1 and CDR2 sequences are SEHNR and FQNEAQ (reference sequence). Between the trimmed V and J ends, which lost 1 base and 10 bases, there was a span of 7 bases. The CDR3 runs 11 residues. DNA for the CDR3: TGTGCCAGCAGCTTAGGACATGGAGCTTTCTTT. Protein product: CASSLGHGAFF. Full variable domain (rest looked up from reference TRBV7-9 and TRBJ1-1): DTGVSQNPRHKITKRGQNVTFRCDPISEHNRLYWYRQTLGQGPEFLTYFQNEAQLEKSRLLSDRFSAERPKGSFSTLEIQRTEQGDSAMYLCASSLGHGAFFGQGTRLTVV.

The chain uses TRBV11-2 and TRBJ2-3; D uncertain. The germline V and J ends were trimmed by 7 bases and 4 bases, with 9 bases remaining between them. Germline V gene sequence: CDR1 SGHAT, CDR2 FQNNGV. This CDR3 has 12 amino acids. The CDR3 region has the DNA TGTGCCAGCACCCCTGGCCCAGATACGCAGTATTTT. Translation gives CASTPGPDTQYF.

The sample holds a few counts of this clone. V and J are TRBV7-8 and TRBJ2-1; tentatively, D is TRBD1 (5 bases). V dropped 1 base and J dropped 0 bases, with 7 bases sitting between them. CDR3 length: 15 residues. The V gene's germline CDR1 is SGHVS and CDR2 FQNEAQ. The CDR3 sequence is CASSLGRVSYNEQFF. The CDR3 nucleotides read TGTGCCAGCAGCTTAGGCAGGGTCTCCTACAATGAGCAGTTCTTC.